The present T cell receptor beta chain was sequenced within a study of T cell responses to AZD1222 COVID-19 vaccine. With respect to this clone: Its cognate antigen is unknown.

The CDR3 has 15 residues. Germline V lookup: CDR1 LGHDT, CDR2 YNNKEL (reference sequence). V was shortened by 0 bases and J by 2 bases, with 9 bases between the two germline ends. Generated by immunoSEQ multiplex PCR, the TCRdb table keeps only in-frame clones and is missing some. The sample includes about 28,000 clones, approximately 78% of them seen just once. Findings and caveats of the study: Clonal diversity was possibly underestimated; the donors were predominantly white British and more often female. Repertoire samples came only from after the peak T cell response.

Specimen: peripheral blood, collected on day 0 of AZD1222 vaccination. This sequence originates from an adult in good health. The chain has TRBV3-1 (or the pseudogene TRBV3-2) and TRBJ2-3, with a weak D call TRBD1 (6 bases). CDR3 amino acids: CASSQDRGFTDTQYF. The DNA of the CDR3 is TGTGCCAGCAGCCAAGATAGGGGGTTCACAGATACGCAGTATTTT.